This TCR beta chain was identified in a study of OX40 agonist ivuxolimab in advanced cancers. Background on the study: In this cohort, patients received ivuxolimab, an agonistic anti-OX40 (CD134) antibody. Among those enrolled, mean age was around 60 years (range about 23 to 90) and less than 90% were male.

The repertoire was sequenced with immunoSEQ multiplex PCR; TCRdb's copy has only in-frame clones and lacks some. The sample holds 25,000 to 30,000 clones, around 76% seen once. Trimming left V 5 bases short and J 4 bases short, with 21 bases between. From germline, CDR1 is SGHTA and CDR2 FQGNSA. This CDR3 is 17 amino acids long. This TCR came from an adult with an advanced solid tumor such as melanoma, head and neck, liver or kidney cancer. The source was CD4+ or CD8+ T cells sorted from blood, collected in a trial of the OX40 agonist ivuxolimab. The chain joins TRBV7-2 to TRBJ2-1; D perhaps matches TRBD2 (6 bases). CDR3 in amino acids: CASSPTFPGGLYNEQFF. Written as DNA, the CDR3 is TGTGCCAGCAGCCCAACATTTCCTGGGGGACTGTACAATGAGCAGTTCTTC.